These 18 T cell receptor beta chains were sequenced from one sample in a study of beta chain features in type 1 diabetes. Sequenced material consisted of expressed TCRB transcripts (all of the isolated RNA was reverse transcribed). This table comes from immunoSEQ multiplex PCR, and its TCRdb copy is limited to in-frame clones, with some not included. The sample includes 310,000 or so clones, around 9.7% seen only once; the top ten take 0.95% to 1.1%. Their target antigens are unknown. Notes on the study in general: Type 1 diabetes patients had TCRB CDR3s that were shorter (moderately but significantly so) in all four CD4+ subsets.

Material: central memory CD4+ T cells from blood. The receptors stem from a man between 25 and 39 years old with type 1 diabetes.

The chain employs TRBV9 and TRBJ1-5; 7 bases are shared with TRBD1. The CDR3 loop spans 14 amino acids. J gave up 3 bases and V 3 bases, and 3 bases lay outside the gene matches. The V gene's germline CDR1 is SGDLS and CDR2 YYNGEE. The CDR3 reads CASSATGVNQPQHF. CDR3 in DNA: TGTGCCAGCAGCGCAACAGGGGTCAATCAGCCCCAGCATTTT.

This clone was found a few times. The CDR3 loop reads CASSLGATGGTQYF. The CDR3 DNA sequence: TGTGCCAGCAGTTTGGGGGCCACCGGTGGGACCCAGTACTTC. The J gene is TRBJ2-5, the V gene TRBV28, with D perhaps matching TRBD1 (6 bases). Germline CDR1 reads MDHEN; CDR2 reads SYDVKM. Between the trimmed V and J ends, which lost 3 bases and 7 bases, there was a span of 15 bases. This CDR3 contains 14 residues.

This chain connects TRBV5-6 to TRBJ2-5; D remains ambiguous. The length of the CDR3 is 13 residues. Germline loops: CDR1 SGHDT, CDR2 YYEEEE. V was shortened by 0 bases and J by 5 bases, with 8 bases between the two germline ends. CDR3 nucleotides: TGTGCCAGCAGCTTGGAAGGGTCCGAGACCCAGTACTTC. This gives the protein CASSLEGSETQYF.

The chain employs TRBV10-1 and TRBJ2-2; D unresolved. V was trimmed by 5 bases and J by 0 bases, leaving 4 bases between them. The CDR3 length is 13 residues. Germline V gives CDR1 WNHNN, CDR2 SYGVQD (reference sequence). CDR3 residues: CASSSTNTGELFF. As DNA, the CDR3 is TGCGCCAGCAGTTCAACGAACACCGGGGAGCTGTTTTTT.

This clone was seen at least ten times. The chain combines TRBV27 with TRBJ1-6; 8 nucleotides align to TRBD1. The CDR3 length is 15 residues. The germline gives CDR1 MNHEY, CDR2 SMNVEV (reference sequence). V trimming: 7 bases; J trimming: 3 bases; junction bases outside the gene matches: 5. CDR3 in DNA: TGTGCCAGCATGCAGGGGGCGAACTATAATTCACCCCTCCACTTT. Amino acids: CASMQGANYNSPLHF.

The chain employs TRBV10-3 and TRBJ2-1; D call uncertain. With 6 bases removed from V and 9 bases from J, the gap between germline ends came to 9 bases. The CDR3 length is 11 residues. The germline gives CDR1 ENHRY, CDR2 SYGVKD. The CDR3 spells CAIRAESEQFF. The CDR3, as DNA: TGTGCCATCAGGGCCGAGAGTGAGCAGTTCTTC.

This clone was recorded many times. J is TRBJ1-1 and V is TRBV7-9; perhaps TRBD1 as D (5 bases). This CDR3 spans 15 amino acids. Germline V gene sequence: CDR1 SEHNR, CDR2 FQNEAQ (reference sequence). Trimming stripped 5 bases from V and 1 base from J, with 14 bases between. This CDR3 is CASSHDGGRNTEAFF. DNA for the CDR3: TGTGCCAGCAGCCATGATGGGGGGAGGAACACTGAAGCTTTCTTT.

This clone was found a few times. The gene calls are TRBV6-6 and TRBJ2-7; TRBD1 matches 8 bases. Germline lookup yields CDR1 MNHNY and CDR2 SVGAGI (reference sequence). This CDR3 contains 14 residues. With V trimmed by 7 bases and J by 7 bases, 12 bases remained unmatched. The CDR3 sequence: CASTLGQGSWEQYF. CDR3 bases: TGTGCCAGCACCCTCGGACAGGGATCGTGGGAGCAGTACTTC.

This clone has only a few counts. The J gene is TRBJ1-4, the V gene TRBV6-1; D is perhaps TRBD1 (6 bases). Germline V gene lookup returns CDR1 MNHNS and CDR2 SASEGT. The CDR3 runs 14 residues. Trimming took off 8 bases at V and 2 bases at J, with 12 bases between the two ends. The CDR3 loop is CASRLGGTNEKLFF. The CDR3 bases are TGTGCCAGCCGACTAGGGGGGACTAATGAAAAACTGTTTTTT.

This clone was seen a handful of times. CDR3 sequence reads: CASSVSGTDPYKDGYTF. The CDR3 DNA follows: TGTGCCAGCAGTGTCAGCGGGACAGATCCCTATAAGGATGGCTACACCTTC. The chain combines TRBV2 with TRBJ1-2; 7 nucleotides align to TRBD1. The V gene end was trimmed by 4 bases and the J gene end by 6 bases; junction bases not matched to a gene: 17. CDR1 SNHLY and CDR2 FYNNEI come from the germline V gene. The CDR3 consists of 17 residues.

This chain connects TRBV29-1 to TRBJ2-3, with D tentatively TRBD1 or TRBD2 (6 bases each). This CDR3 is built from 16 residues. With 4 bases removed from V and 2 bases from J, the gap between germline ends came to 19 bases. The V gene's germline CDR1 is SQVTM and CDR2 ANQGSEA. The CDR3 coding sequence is TGCAGCGTTGGCGGTTCTGGGGGGCCCCCCACAGATACGCAGTATTTT. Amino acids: CSVGGSGGPPTDTQYF.

CDR3 sequence (DNA): TGTGCCAGCAGCCCCCGAGGGAGCTCTGACACAGATACGCAGTATTTT. Encoded protein: CASSPRGSSDTDTQYF. The chain has TRBV7-9 and TRBJ2-3; possibly TRBD2 for D (5 bases). With 5 bases removed from V and 2 bases from J, the gap between germline ends came to 17 bases. Germline assignment: CDR1 SEHNR and CDR2 FQNEAQ (reference sequence). The CDR3 sequence is 16 residues long.

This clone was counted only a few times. CDR3 sequence (DNA): TGCGCCAGCAGTGTTGGGGCGGGGGCCCAAGAGACCCAGTACTTC. Protein product: CASSVGAGAQETQYF. The J gene is TRBJ2-5, the V gene TRBV10-1; perhaps TRBD2 as D (7 bases). V lost 4 bases, J lost 1 base, and 13 bases lay in between. CDR1 is WNHNN and CDR2 is SYGVQD in the germline V gene (reference sequence). CDR3 size: 15 residues.

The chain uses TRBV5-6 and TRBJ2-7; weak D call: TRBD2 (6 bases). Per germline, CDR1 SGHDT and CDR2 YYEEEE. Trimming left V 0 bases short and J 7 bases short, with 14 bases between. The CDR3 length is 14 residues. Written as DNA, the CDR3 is TGTGCCAGCAGCTTGGTTGCCGCCGCGGGGGAGCAGTACTTC. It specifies CASSLVAAAGEQYF.

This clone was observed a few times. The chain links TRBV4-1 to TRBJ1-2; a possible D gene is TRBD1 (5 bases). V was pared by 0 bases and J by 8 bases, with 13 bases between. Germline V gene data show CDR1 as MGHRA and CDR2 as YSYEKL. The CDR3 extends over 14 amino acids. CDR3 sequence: CASSQDRGGMGYTF. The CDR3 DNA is TGCGCCAGCAGCCAAGATCGTGGGGGTATGGGCTACACCTTC.

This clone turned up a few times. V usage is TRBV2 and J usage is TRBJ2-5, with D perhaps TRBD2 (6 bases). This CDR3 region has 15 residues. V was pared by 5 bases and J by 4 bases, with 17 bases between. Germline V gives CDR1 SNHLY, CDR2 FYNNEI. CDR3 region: CASSIQRANLETQYF. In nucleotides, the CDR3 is TGTGCCAGCAGTATCCAGCGGGCGAACCTAGAGACCCAGTACTTC.

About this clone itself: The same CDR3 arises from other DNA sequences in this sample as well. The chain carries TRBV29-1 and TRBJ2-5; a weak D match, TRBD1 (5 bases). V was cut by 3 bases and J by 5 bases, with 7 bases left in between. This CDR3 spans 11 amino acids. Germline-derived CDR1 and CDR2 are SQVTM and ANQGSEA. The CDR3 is CSVEAGETQYF. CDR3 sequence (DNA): TGCAGCGTTGAGGCAGGGGAGACCCAGTACTTC. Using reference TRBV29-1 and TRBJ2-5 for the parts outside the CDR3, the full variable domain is SAVISQKPSRDICQRGTSLTIQCQVDSQVTMMFWYRQQPGQSLTLIATANQGSEATYESGFVIDKFPISRPNLTFSTLTVSNMSPEDSSIYLCSVEAGETQYFGPGTRLLVL.

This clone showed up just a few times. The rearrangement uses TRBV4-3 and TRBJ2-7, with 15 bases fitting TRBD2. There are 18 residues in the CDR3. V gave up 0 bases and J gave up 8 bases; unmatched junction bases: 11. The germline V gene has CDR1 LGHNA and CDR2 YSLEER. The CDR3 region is CASSQDMTGTSGGMKQYF. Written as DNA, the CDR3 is TGCGCCAGCAGCCAAGACATGACCGGGACTAGCGGGGGGATGAAGCAGTACTTC.